This T cell receptor beta chain was sequenced in a study of CD8 T cells in Susac syndrome. Study-wide results and caveats: The study admitted that it had a relatively small number of individuals in its TCR sequencing and HLA analysis.

After extraction with the RNeasy kit, 0.5 to 1 ug of the RNA was reverse transcribed using random hexamers. TCRdb analysed the immunoSEQ multiplex PCR reads with MiXCR anew, one entry per CDR3 protein. The table has 150,000 to 200,000 distinct CDR3 sequences, approximately 96% seen once. Sequencing of TCR beta was undertaken in CD8+ and CD4+ T cells derived from blood. As for this clonotype: The antigen is undetermined.

Germline CDR1 SGHTA, CDR2 FQGTGA. The CDR3 runs 15 residues. J gave up 4 bases and V 2 bases, and 4 bases lay outside the gene matches. Sequencing was carried out using CD4+ T cells from PBMCs. The sequence was obtained from a human donor in good health. V and J are TRBV7-3 and TRBJ2-1; 8 positions match TRBD2. The CDR3 is CASSLSGGGYNEQFF. In DNA form, the CDR3 reads TGTGCCAGCAGCTTATCCGGCGGGGGGTACAATGAGCAGTTCTTC.